This T cell receptor (beta chain) was obtained from a study of OX40 agonist ivuxolimab in advanced cancers. Study summary: About 42% of patients had received prior checkpoint inhibitor therapy. Study-wide results and caveats: The 0.1-3.0 mg/kg partial responders had among the lowest clonal expansion.

The CDR3 contains 15 residues. V was pared by 1 base and J by 0 bases, with 7 bases between. Germline loops: CDR1 SGHRS, CDR2 YFSETQ. Some clones are missing from TCRdb's copy, which holds only in-frame ones; the method was immunoSEQ multiplex PCR. The data show 80,000 to 100,000 clones, around nine tenths seen once. In the case of this clone: Its antigen is not known.

Sequencing used CD4+ or CD8+ T cells sorted from blood, obtained in a trial of the OX40 agonist ivuxolimab. This TCR derives from an adult with an advanced solid tumor such as melanoma, head and neck, liver or kidney cancer. The chain joins TRBV5-1 to TRBJ2-2; unclear D gene. The CDR3 DNA follows: TGCGCCAGCAGCTTGAGGTGGGCGAACACCGGGGAGCTGTTTTTT. Translation gives CASSLRWANTGELFF.